The source of this TCR beta chain is a study of shared clonotypes between healthy human individuals. The assay was immunoSEQ multiplex PCR, and TCRdb's table has in-frame clones only and misses some. The sample records about 2.4 million clones, roughly 93% being singletons. With V trimmed by 6 bases and J by 0 bases, 14 bases remained unmatched. The CDR3 loop spans 20 amino acids. Germline-derived CDR1 and CDR2 are MDHEN and SYDVKM. The chain combines TRBV28 with TRBJ2-3; 14 positions match TRBD2. The sequenced sample consisted of naive CD4+ T cells from PBMCs. Subset reported: CD45RA+ positively selected. The clonotype comes from a man younger than 35 in good health. Some clones in this sample may be carry-over from other donors' samples. CDR3 bases: TGTGCCAGCAGCACCAGGCGTCGGACTAGCGGGAGGCCAAGCACAGATACGCAGTATTTT. This encodes CASSTRRRTSGRPSTDTQYF.